What follows are 26 T cell receptor beta chains derived from one specimen sequenced in a study of early T cells in non-severe SARS-CoV-2 infection. TCRdb fed the 5' RACE reads into MiXCR, producing one record per CDR3 protein. The sample yields some 31,000 distinct CDR3 sequences, more than 4.5% seen once. What was sequenced was whole blood. These receptors all stem from an adult who was a healthcare worker with PCR-confirmed SARS-CoV-2 infection or an uninfected control (not recorded which).

Notes on this clonotype: With a much larger clone just one base away, this may be a read error. This sequence joins TRBV6-6 and TRBJ2-3; tentative D call: TRBD2 (5 bases). CDR3 size: 12 residues. The germline gives CDR1 MNHNY, CDR2 SVGAGI (reference sequence). CDR3 bases: TGTACCAGCAGCGCGGGCCGGGGTACGCAGTATTTT. Protein product: CTSSAGRGTQYF.

The rearrangement links TRBV18 to TRBJ2-2, with a weak D call TRBD2 (5 bases). This CDR3 spans 14 amino acids. V was trimmed by 3 bases and J by 1 base, leaving 6 bases between them. The germline V gene encodes CDR1 KGHSH and CDR2 LQKENI. CDR3 sequence: CASSPRENTGELFF. The DNA for the CDR3 is TGTGCCAGCTCACCGAGGGAGAACACCGGGGAGCTGTTTTTT.

This clonotype was detected many times. This CDR3 reads CSARVQSNTGELFF. CDR3 in DNA: TGCAGTGCTAGAGTCCAATCGAACACCGGGGAGCTGTTTTTT. V and J are TRBV20-1 and TRBJ2-2; D is unclear. V was trimmed by 1 base and J by 0 bases, leaving 6 bases between them. The CDR3 is 14 residues long. The germline V gene has CDR1 DFQATT and CDR2 SNEGSKA (reference sequence).

The chain combines TRBV7-2 with TRBJ2-1, with TRBD2 identical over 11 bases. The CDR3 length is 15 residues. The J segment lost 10 bases and the V segment lost 5 bases, leaving 10 bases of the junction unmatched. Germline loops: CDR1 SGHTA, CDR2 FQGNSA. Here the CDR3 DNA reads TGTGCCAGCAGCATTATAGCGGGAGGGACAGGGGAGCAGTTCTTC. Translated, it gives CASSIIAGGTGEQFF. The whole variable domain, remainder taken from reference TRBV7-2 and TRBJ2-1, is GAGVSQSPSNKVTEKGKDVELRCDPISGHTALYWYRQSLGQGLEFLIYFQGNSAPDKSGLPSDRFSAERTGGSVSTLTIQRTQQEDSAVYLCASSIIAGGTGEQFFGPGTRLTVL.

This clonotype was seen more than once but under ten times. The chain joins TRBV19 to TRBJ1-2, with D possibly matching TRBD1 (6 bases). Germline CDR1 is LNHDA and CDR2 is SQIVND (reference sequence). CDR3 size: 16 residues. V lost 4 bases to trimming and J lost 4 bases, with 19 bases between them. The CDR3: CASSTQDRPMLYGYTF. Written as DNA, the CDR3 is TGTGCCAGTAGTACCCAGGACAGACCAATGCTCTATGGCTACACCTTC.

This clonotype has a count of ten or more. The V gene is TRBV7-9, the J gene TRBJ1-1; D uncertain. V was trimmed by 5 bases and J by 0 bases, leaving 13 bases between them. This CDR3 is built from 15 residues. Germline CDR1 is SEHNR and CDR2 is FQNEAQ (reference sequence). The DNA for the CDR3 is TGTGCCAGCAGCCCCCCCAAGGGCCTGAACACTGAAGCTTTCTTT. This codes for CASSPPKGLNTEAFF.

This clonotype turned up a few times. The DNA of the CDR3 is TGTGCCAGCATCCCCTCTGCCGGGACAGAGAACACCGGGGAGCTGTTTTTT. Translation gives CASIPSAGTENTGELFF. The V call is TRBV7-6, the J call TRBJ2-2, with TRBD1 identical over 7 bases. CDR3 length: 17 amino acids. V shed 7 bases and J 1 base; nucleotides not matched to a gene: 12. Germline CDR1 and CDR2: SGHVS and FNYEAQ.

This clonotype occurred many times. The chain carries TRBV20-1 and TRBJ2-2; 7 positions agree with TRBD2. Unmatched junction bases numbered 9, after V lost 3 bases and J lost 5 bases. CDR3 length equals 15 residues. Germline V gene lookup returns CDR1 DFQATT and CDR2 SNEGSKA (reference sequence). This CDR3 reads CSASWGGSVTGELFF. DNA for the CDR3: TGCAGTGCTAGTTGGGGCGGGAGCGTTACCGGGGAGCTGTTTTTT.

Many counts were recorded for this clonotype. The chain carries TRBV6-2 or TRBV6-3 and TRBJ2-3; 7 bases line up with TRBD2. CDR1 is MNHEY, CDR2 SVGEGT, per germline. V was clipped by 5 bases and J by 2 bases; unmatched bases: 13. The CDR3 is made up of 17 amino acids. The CDR3 is CASSRASLAADTDTQYF. CDR3 coding DNA: TGTGCCAGCAGTCGGGCGAGTCTAGCGGCCGACACAGATACGCAGTATTTT.

This clonotype has at least ten counts. The J gene is TRBJ1-1, the V gene TRBV6-5; the D gene is possibly TRBD1 (6 bases). This CDR3 comprises 14 residues. From germline, CDR1 is MNHEY and CDR2 SVGAGI. Trimming shortened V by 8 bases and J by 4 bases, and 17 bases separated the two germline ends. CDR3 protein: CASYPTGAGTEAFF. The CDR3, as DNA: TGTGCCAGCTATCCCACGGGGGCGGGCACTGAAGCTTTCTTT.

The sample holds many counts of this clonotype. The chain couples TRBV12-2 to TRBJ2-5. TRBV12-2 constitutes a pseudogene. The CDR3 loop spans 15 amino acids. Written as DNA, the CDR3 is TGTGCAAGTCGCCCCTTGGTCCAACCAGGAGAGACCCAGTACTTC. It specifies CASRPLVQPGETQYF.

This clonotype showed up many times. CDR3 in amino acids: CASSQDLPRGVGELFF. Written as DNA, the CDR3 is TGCGCCAGCAGCCAAGATTTACCGCGGGGAGTCGGGGAGCTGTTTTTT. The chain links TRBV4-3 to TRBJ2-2; D possibly corresponds to TRBD2 (6 bases). The germline V gene encodes CDR1 LGHNA and CDR2 YSLEER. The CDR3 is 16 residues long. V was trimmed by 0 bases and J by 7 bases, leaving 15 bases between them.

This clonotype was recorded at least ten times. The V and J genes are TRBV7-9 and TRBJ2-3, with D perhaps TRBD2 (6 bases). Germline lookup yields CDR1 SEHNR and CDR2 FQNEAQ (reference sequence). The CDR3 extends over 18 amino acids. V shed 1 base and J shed 0 bases, with 17 bases lying between them. CDR3 bases: TGTGCCAGCAGCTTAGTCCGGCGGGACGGCCGCAGCACAGATACGCAGTATTTT. Translating it yields CASSLVRRDGRSTDTQYF.

This clonotype was recorded many times. The rearrangement links TRBV4-1 to TRBJ2-1; 7 bases map to TRBD2. Germline V CDR1 and CDR2: MGHRA, YSYEKL. The CDR3 runs 17 residues. V dropped 0 bases and J dropped 0; count of bases not matched to a gene: 5. CDR3: CASSQDPLAASYNEQFF. The CDR3 nucleotides are TGCGCCAGCAGCCAAGATCCTCTAGCGGCCTCCTACAATGAGCAGTTCTTC.

This chain links TRBV4-3 with TRBJ2-1, with a weak D call TRBD2 (6 bases). This CDR3 comprises 18 residues. Germline V gene sequence: CDR1 LGHNA, CDR2 YSLEER. Trimming shortened V by 0 bases and J by 0 bases, and 15 bases separated the two germline ends. CDR3 sequence: CASSQDGEAWVSYNEQFF. As DNA, the CDR3 is TGCGCCAGCAGCCAAGATGGGGAGGCGTGGGTCTCCTACAATGAGCAGTTCTTC.

CDR3 nucleotides: TGTGCCTGGAGTGTACAAGGATGGGAGGATGAGCAGTTCTTC. Translating it yields CAWSVQGWEDEQFF. The chain has TRBV30 and TRBJ2-1, with D possibly matching TRBD2 (6 bases). Germline CDR1 is GTSNPN and CDR2 is SVGIG (reference sequence). This CDR3 spans 14 amino acids. V gave up 0 bases and J gave up 8 bases, with 14 bases separating them.

This clonotype appeared many times. The CDR3 region has the DNA TGTGCCAGCAGCCGTTCCCCTGGGGTATGCGGAGCCTACGAGCAGTACGTC. This encodes CASSRSPGVCGAYEQYV. The chain combines TRBV7-7 with TRBJ2-7; D is unclear. The CDR3 length is 17 residues. Germline V gene data show CDR1 as SSHAT and CDR2 as FNYEAQ (reference sequence). The germline V and J ends were trimmed by 5 bases and 2 bases, with 22 bases remaining between them.

This clonotype appeared many times. The gene calls are TRBV20-1 and TRBJ2-3, with 10 bases that match TRBD2. This CDR3 comprises 15 residues. V was pared by 0 bases and J by 4 bases, with 4 bases of the junction left unmatched. Germline V lookup: CDR1 DFQATT, CDR2 SNEGSKA (reference sequence). For the CDR3, the DNA is TGCAGTGCTAGAGATCTAGCGGGAGTGCCAGATACGCAGTATTTT. Its translation: CSARDLAGVPDTQYF.

This clonotype turned up a few times. This sequence joins TRBV4-1 and TRBJ2-7; TRBD1 aligns across 7 bases. The CDR3 sequence is 13 residues long. Germline lookup yields CDR1 MGHRA and CDR2 YSYEKL. After removal of 6 bases from V and 2 bases from J, the junction contained 4 bases not matched to a gene. DNA of the CDR3: TGCGCCAGCAGGCGGACAGGAACCTACGAGCAGTACTTC. This translates into CASRRTGTYEQYF.

This clonotype was seen a handful of times. The genes are TRBV5-1 and TRBJ1-5; weak D call: TRBD1 (6 bases). V was cut by 4 bases and J by 4 bases, with 21 bases left in between. Per germline, CDR1 SGHRS and CDR2 YFSETQ. The CDR3 is 17 amino acids. CDR3: CASSIERGTPRNQPQHF. CDR3 coding DNA: TGCGCCAGCAGCATCGAGAGGGGGACTCCTCGTAATCAGCCCCAGCATTTT.

This clonotype was detected only a few times. The chain combines TRBV6-4 with TRBJ2-1; the match to TRBD2 covers 7 bases. The CDR3 runs 15 residues. V lost 5 bases, J lost 6 bases, and 10 bases stayed unmatched. Germline CDR1 and CDR2: MRHNA and SNTAGT. CDR3: CASSLEGGPGNEQFF. The CDR3 coding sequence is TGTGCCAGCAGTCTAGAGGGAGGGCCAGGCAATGAGCAGTTCTTC.

In this sample, this clonotype turned up a few times. V and J are TRBV20-1 and TRBJ2-1, with 7 bases fitting TRBD2. Germline V gene data show CDR1 as DFQATT and CDR2 as SNEGSKA (reference sequence). The CDR3 extends over 13 amino acids. The V segment lost 5 bases and the J segment 3 bases; nucleotides outside the gene matches: 4. The DNA for the CDR3 is TGCAGTGCTCCCCCGGGGGGCTACAATGAGCAGTTCTTC. Its protein is CSAPPGGYNEQFF.

This clonotype was seen at least ten times. V gene TRBV12-3 or TRBV12-4 combines with J gene TRBJ2-7; D unclear. The length of the CDR3 is 14 residues. V was shortened by 3 bases and J by 3 bases, with 12 bases between the two germline ends. CDR3 DNA sequence: TGTGCCAGCAGTTTTTCTCAGTTAGACTACGAGCAGTACTTC. Translating it yields CASSFSQLDYEQYF.

This clonotype has ten or more counts. The chain carries TRBV20-1 and TRBJ1-2; D is possibly TRBD1 (6 bases). Germline loops: CDR1 DFQATT, CDR2 SNEGSKA (reference sequence). Deletions cut 1 base from V and 6 bases from J, with 15 bases between. The CDR3 spans 14 residues. CDR3 residues: CSARGTVEGDGYTF. The CDR3 DNA reads as TGCAGTGCTAGAGGGACAGTGGAGGGCGATGGCTACACCTTC.

This clonotype was recorded a few times. J is TRBJ2-1 and V is TRBV24-1; D possibly corresponds to TRBD2 (6 bases). The CDR3 sequence is 16 residues long. The V gene's germline CDR1 is KGHDR and CDR2 SFDVKD. Trimming pared 2 bases from V and 4 bases from J, leaving 14 bases between. The CDR3 here is CATSDSQRAIYNEQFF. The CDR3 DNA reads TGTGCCACCAGTGATTCCCAGCGGGCCATTTACAATGAGCAGTTCTTC.

This clonotype was seen ten or more times. The J gene is TRBJ2-1, the V gene TRBV18; 7 bases map to TRBD1. V lost 4 bases, J lost 0 bases, and 12 bases stayed unmatched. Germline-derived CDR1 and CDR2 are KGHSH and LQKENI. The CDR3 loop spans 18 amino acids. CDR3 region: CASSLRTGSESSYNEQFF. The CDR3 bases are TGTGCCAGCTCACTAAGGACAGGATCAGAAAGCTCCTACAATGAGCAGTTCTTC.